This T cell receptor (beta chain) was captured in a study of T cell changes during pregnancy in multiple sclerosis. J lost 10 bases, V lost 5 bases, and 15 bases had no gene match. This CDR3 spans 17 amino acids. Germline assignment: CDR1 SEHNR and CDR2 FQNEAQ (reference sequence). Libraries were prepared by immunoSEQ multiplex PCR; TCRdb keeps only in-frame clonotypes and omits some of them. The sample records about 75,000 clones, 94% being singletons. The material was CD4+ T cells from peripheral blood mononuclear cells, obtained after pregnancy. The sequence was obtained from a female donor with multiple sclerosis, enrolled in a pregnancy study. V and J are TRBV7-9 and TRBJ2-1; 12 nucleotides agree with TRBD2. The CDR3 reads CASSAQLAGGLVGEQFF. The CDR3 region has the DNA TGTGCCAGCAGCGCACAACTAGCGGGAGGCCTGGTGGGGGAGCAGTTCTTC.